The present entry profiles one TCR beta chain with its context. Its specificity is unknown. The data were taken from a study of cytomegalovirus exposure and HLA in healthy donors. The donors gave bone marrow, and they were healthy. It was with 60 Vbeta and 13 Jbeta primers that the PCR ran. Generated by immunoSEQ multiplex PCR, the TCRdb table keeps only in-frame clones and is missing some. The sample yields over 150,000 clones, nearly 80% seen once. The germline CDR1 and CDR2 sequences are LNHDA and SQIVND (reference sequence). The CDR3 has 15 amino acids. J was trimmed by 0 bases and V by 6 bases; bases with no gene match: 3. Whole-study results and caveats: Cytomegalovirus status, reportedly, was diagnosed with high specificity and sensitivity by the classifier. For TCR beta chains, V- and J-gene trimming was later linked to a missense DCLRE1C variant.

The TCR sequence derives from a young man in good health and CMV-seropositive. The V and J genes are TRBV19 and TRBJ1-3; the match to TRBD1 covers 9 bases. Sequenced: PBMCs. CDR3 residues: CASRRDRASGNTIYF. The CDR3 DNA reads TGTGCCAGTAGGAGGGACAGGGCCTCTGGAAACACCATATATTTT.